The subject of this entry is one T cell receptor (beta chain). Germline V gives CDR1 MGHDK, CDR2 SYGVNS. The V gene end was trimmed by 6 bases and the J gene end by 9 bases; junction bases not matched to a gene: 7. CDR3 length equals 14 residues. These data are taken from a study of blood T cell repertoires in COVID-19. As handled by the study authors: Amplification of reference gene primers provided the estimated nucleated cell counts. Measured with immunoSEQ multiplex PCR; TCRdb has only the in-frame clones, and not every one. V and J calls and clone size follow that table, whereas D and trimming were derived from the DNA. This sample has 120,000 or so clones, with roughly 85% found just once.

Sequencing was done on a sample of peripheral blood. The chain employs TRBV25-1 and TRBJ1-6; 8 nucleotides match TRBD1. The receptor's source is a human donor in a cohort sampled during active COVID-19. DNA for the CDR3: TGTGCCAGCAGCGCGGACAGGGCCACTTCACCCCTCCACTTT. Encoded protein: CASSADRATSPLHF.